These T cell receptor beta chains were read from a single sample in a study of regulatory T cells in long-lasting Graves disease. In TCRdb, the multiplex PCR reads were re-called with MiXCR into one record per CDR3 protein. The profile shows 250,000 to 300,000 distinct CDR3 sequences, roughly 18% of them singletons. The data also belong to a second study, concerning T cells in Graves' hyperthyroidism and ophthalmopathy.

The specimen comprised peripheral blood mononuclear cells (PBMCs), sampled at new diagnosis, from a patient treated with antithyroid drugs. All receptors derive from a woman in her 30s with Graves disease. CDR3s include the opening cysteine and the closing phenylalanine or tryptophan. D genes are given only for firm matches. Expanded clones are given a class, and other clones once, few, many or no size at all.

V gene,J gene,clone size,D gene,CDR3 protein,CDR3 DNA
TRBV20-1,TRBJ1-5,many,NA,CSASNNNQPQHF,TGCAGTGCTAGTAACAACAATCAGCCCCAGCATTTT
TRBV5-4,TRBJ2-1,many,TRBD1,CASSLWDSHNEQFF,TGTGCCAGCAGCTTGTGGGACAGCCACAATGAGCAGTTCTTC
TRBV15,TRBJ2-7,NA,NA,CATSRDRTSTYEQYF,TGTGCCACCAGCAGAGATCGTACCTCTACCTACGAGCAGTACTTC
TRBV27,TRBJ1-2,many,NA,CASSAEGRRVGTRYGYTF,TGTGCCAGCAGCGCAGAAGGTAGGAGGGTCGGAACCCGCTATGGCTACACCTTC
TRBV6-5,TRBJ1-2,few,TRBD1,CASSYLTGTGSGGYTF,TGTGCCAGCAGTTACTTGACCGGGACAGGGTCGGGTGGCTACACCTTC
TRBV19,TRBJ1-2,few,NA,CASSIAQGSYGYTF,TGTGCCAGTAGTATCGCCCAGGGCTCCTATGGCTACACCTTC
TRBV20-1,TRBJ2-1,many,TRBD1,CSARAHRGRDRANEQFF,TGCAGTGCTAGAGCCCATCGGGGAAGGGACAGGGCCAATGAGCAGTTCTTC
TRBV20-1,TRBJ2-1,many,TRBD2,CSARGAGGGTYNEQFF,TGCAGTGCTAGAGGGGCGGGCGGGGGGACTTACAATGAGCAGTTCTTC
TRBV6-1,TRBJ2-5,many,TRBD1,CASSEAGGTGGETQYF,TGTGCCAGCAGTGAAGCAGGAGGGACAGGGGGAGAGACCCAGTACTTC
TRBV7-8,TRBJ1-2,many,NA,CASSFRRATVGYTF,TGTGCCAGCAGCTTCCGCCGGGCAACTGTCGGCTACACCTTC
TRBV3-1,TRBJ2-6,few,NA,CASSGRVGANVLTF,TGTGCCAGCAGCGGACGGGTTGGGGCCAACGTCCTGACTTTC
TRBV2,TRBJ1-1,many,NA,CASRPDGSTEAFF,TGTGCCAGCAGGCCGGACGGGAGCACTGAAGCTTTCTTT
TRBV5-1,TRBJ2-3,many,NA,CASSLTGTGTQYF,TGTGCCAGCAGCTTGACCGGGACGGGTACGCAGTATTTT
TRBV2,TRBJ2-1,NA,TRBD2,CASSFRSGGANEQFF,TGTGCCAGCAGCTTCCGTAGCGGGGGGGCCAATGAGCAGTTCTTC
TRBV2,TRBJ2-1,many,TRBD2,CASSRSGESYNEQFF,TGTGCCAGCAGCCGTAGCGGGGAGTCCTACAATGAGCAGTTCTTC
TRBV19,TRBJ1-5,few,TRBD1,CASSKGQGLSNQPQHF,TGTGCCAGCTCGAAGGGACAGGGGTTAAGCAATCAGCCCCAGCATTTT
TRBV9,TRBJ1-2,many,NA,CASSVAGDYGYTF,TGTGCCAGCAGCGTAGCCGGGGACTATGGCTACACCTTC
TRBV20-1,TRBJ2-1,many,TRBD1,CSLLRDRGTNNEQFF,TGCAGCTTACTCCGGGACAGGGGAACTAACAATGAGCAGTTCTTC
TRBV7-9,TRBJ1-2,NA,NA,CASSLYARDTYGYTF,TGTGCCAGCAGCTTATACGCCCGGGACACCTATGGCTACACCTTC
TRBV10-3,TRBJ1-2,many,TRBD1,CAISPPGTALDGYTF,TGTGCCATCAGTCCCCCTGGGACAGCCCTTGATGGCTACACCTTC
TRBV10-2,TRBJ1-4,few,TRBD1,CASSNTRGPDGLEKLFF,TGCGCCAGCAGCAATACCAGGGGGCCCGATGGGTTGGAAAAACTGTTTTTT
TRBV4-1,TRBJ2-7,many,TRBD1,CASSQGDSIYEQYF,TGCGCCAGCAGCCAAGGGGACAGTATCTACGAGCAGTACTTC
TRBV5-1,TRBJ1-2,many,TRBD1,CASFSGTGYGYTF,TGCGCCAGCTTCTCGGGGACAGGGTATGGCTACACCTTC
TRBV7-9,TRBJ2-4,many,TRBD1,CASSGQGGGAKNIQYF,TGTGCCAGCAGTGGACAGGGGGGGGGGGCCAAAAACATTCAGTACTTC
TRBV30,TRBJ2-7,NA,NA,CAWIGQGKYEQYF,TGTGCCTGGATTGGGCAGGGGAAATACGAGCAGTACTTC
TRBV18,TRBJ1-2,many,NA,CASSPLPLELGGYTF,TGTGCCAGCTCACCCTTACCCCTTGAGTTGGGTGGCTACACCTTC
TRBV5-1,TRBJ2-5,many,NA,CASSVGDEETQYF,TGCGCCAGCAGTGTGGGGGACGAAGAGACCCAGTACTTC
TRBV28,TRBJ1-2,many,NA,CASSPWGSNYGYTF,TGTGCCAGCAGCCCATGGGGTAGTAACTATGGCTACACCTTC
TRBV2,TRBJ2-1,many,NA,CASTAGLSSYNEQFF,TGTGCCAGCACCGCCGGTCTGAGCTCCTACAATGAGCAGTTCTTC
TRBV7-9,TRBJ2-7,many,NA,CASSLAGPAYNEQYF,TGTGCCAGCAGCTTAGCCGGTCCGGCCTACAACGAGCAGTACTTC
TRBV20-1,TRBJ2-1,many,TRBD2,CRGRAGNDEQFF,TGCAGGGGGAGGGCGGGAAACGATGAGCAGTTCTTC
TRBV19,TRBJ1-1,many,NA,CASTYDPRLEAFF,TGTGCCAGTACCTACGACCCAAGACTGGAAGCTTTCTTT
TRBV11-1,TRBJ2-3,many,TRBD2,CASSGGRDDTDTQYF,TGTGCCAGCAGCGGGGGGAGGGACGACACAGATACGCAGTATTTT
TRBV18,TRBJ2-5,many,NA,CASSPRVEETQYF,TGTGCCAGCTCACCACGGGTCGAAGAGACCCAGTACTTC
TRBV29-1,TRBJ2-5,many,NA,CSVEGGPRGETQYF,TGCAGCGTTGAAGGGGGTCCCCGGGGAGAGACCCAGTACTTC
TRBV3-1,TRBJ2-2,many,TRBD1,CASSRTGGTNTGELFF,TGTGCCAGCAGTCGGACAGGGGGCACGAACACCGGGGAGCTGTTTTTT
TRBV19,TRBJ2-2,many,NA,CASRPPGRGFGELFF,TGTGCCAGTAGACCACCAGGGCGCGGGTTCGGGGAGCTGTTTTTT
TRBV19,TRBJ1-2,many,TRBD1,CASRDRYRGSYGYTF,TGTGCCAGTAGAGATAGATACAGGGGAAGCTATGGCTACACCTTC
TRBV2,TRBJ2-1,many,TRBD2,CASSEGLAGQNEQLF,TGTGCCAGCAGTGAGGGCCTAGCGGGACAAAATGAGCAGCTCTTC
TRBV10-3,TRBJ2-1,few,TRBD2,CAIRGTSGAPYNEQFF,TGTGCCATCAGGGGGACTAGCGGGGCCCCTTACAATGAGCAGTTCTTC
TRBV11-2,TRBJ2-1,NA,NA,CASSLGRQETQFF,TGTGCCAGCAGCTTAGGCCGACAAGAGACCCAGTTCTTC
TRBV2,TRBJ1-6,many,TRBD1,CATRDREYNSPLHF,TGTGCCACACGGGACAGGGAATATAATTCACCCCTCCACTTT
TRBV27,TRBJ1-5,many,TRBD1,CASSDRTGANQPQHF,TGTGCCAGCAGCGACCGGACAGGGGCGAATCAGCCCCAGCATTTT
TRBV3-1,TRBJ2-3,many,NA,CASSQVGGITDTQYF,TGTGCCAGCAGCCAAGTTGGGGGTATCACAGATACGCAGTATTTT
TRBV20-1,TRBJ2-7,NA,NA,CSAPMGAGDYEQYF,TGCAGTGCCCCAATGGGGGCAGGGGACTACGAGCAGTACTTC
TRBV6-2/TRBV6-3,TRBJ1-5,few,NA,CASSFGPPRPQHF,TGTGCCAGCAGTTTCGGCCCCCCTCGGCCCCAGCATTTT
TRBV7-2,TRBJ2-3,many,TRBD2,CASRGLAGGPGLTDTQYF,TGTGCCAGCAGGGGACTAGCGGGGGGGCCAGGTTTGACAGATACGCAGTATTTT
TRBV19,TRBJ2-3,NA,NA,CASSPPMGPDTQYF,TGTGCCAGTAGCCCTCCGATGGGGCCAGATACGCAGTATTTT
TRBV30,TRBJ1-4,NA,NA,CAWSPGSHNEKLFF,TGTGCCTGGAGTCCGGGATCTCACAATGAAAAACTGTTTTTT
TRBV11-3,TRBJ2-5,many,TRBD2,CASSPGEGETQYF,TGTGCCAGCAGCCCGGGGGAGGGAGAGACCCAGTACTTC
TRBV6-1,TRBJ1-5,NA,NA,CASSATENQPQHF,TGTGCCAGCAGTGCGACGGAGAATCAGCCCCAGCATTTT
TRBV12-3/TRBV12-4,TRBJ1-2,many,TRBD1,CASSLSRQGARYGYTF,TGTGCCAGCAGTTTATCCCGACAGGGGGCTCGGTATGGCTACACCTTC
TRBV7-9,TRBJ2-5,NA,TRBD1,CASSRTGDETQYF,TGTGCCAGCAGCAGGACAGGGGACGAGACCCAGTACTTC
TRBV20-1,TRBJ1-2,many,NA,CSAVPQGRYGYTF,TGCAGTGCCGTTCCCCAGGGGAGGTATGGCTACACCTTC
TRBV5-8,TRBJ2-7,few,NA,CASSPEDRPSDEQYF,TGTGCCAGCAGCCCAGAGGACAGACCTTCGGACGAGCAGTACTTC
TRBV5-6,TRBJ2-2,few,NA,CASSLDFMASGELFF,TGTGCCAGCAGCTTGGACTTTATGGCTAGCGGGGAGCTGTTTTTT
TRBV20-1,TRBJ1-1,many,TRBD1,CSARGLQGADTEAFF,TGCAGTGCTAGAGGCCTACAGGGGGCCGACACTGAAGCTTTCTTT
TRBV18,TRBJ1-2,few,TRBD1,CASSPDREGGYTF,TGTGCCAGCTCGCCAGACAGGGAAGGAGGCTACACCTTC
TRBV20-1,TRBJ2-5,few,TRBD2,CSAPTSRPQETQYF,TGCAGTGCACCGACTAGCCGGCCACAAGAGACCCAGTACTTC